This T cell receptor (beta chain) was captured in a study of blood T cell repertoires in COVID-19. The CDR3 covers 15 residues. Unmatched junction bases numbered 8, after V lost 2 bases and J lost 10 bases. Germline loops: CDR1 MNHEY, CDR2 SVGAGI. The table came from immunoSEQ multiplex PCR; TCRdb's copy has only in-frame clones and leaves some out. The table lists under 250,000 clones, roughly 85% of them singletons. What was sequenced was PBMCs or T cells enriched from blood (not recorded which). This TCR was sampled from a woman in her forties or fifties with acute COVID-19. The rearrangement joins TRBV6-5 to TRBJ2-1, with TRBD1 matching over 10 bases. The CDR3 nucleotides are TGTGCCAGCAGTTACCCGGGACAGGGGTATTGGGAGCAGTTCTTC. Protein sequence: CASSYPGQGYWEQFF.